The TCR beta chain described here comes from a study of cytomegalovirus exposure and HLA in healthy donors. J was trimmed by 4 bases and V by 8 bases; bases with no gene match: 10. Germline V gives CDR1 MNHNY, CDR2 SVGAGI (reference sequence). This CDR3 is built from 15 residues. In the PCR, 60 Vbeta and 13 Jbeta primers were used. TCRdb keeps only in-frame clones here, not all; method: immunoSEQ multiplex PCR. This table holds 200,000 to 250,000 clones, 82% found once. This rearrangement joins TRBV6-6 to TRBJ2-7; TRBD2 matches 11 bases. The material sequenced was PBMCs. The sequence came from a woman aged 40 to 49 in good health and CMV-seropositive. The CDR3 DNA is TGTGCCAGCGGAGAGCCGGGACTAGCGGATTACGAGCAGTACTTC. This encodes CASGEPGLADYEQYF.